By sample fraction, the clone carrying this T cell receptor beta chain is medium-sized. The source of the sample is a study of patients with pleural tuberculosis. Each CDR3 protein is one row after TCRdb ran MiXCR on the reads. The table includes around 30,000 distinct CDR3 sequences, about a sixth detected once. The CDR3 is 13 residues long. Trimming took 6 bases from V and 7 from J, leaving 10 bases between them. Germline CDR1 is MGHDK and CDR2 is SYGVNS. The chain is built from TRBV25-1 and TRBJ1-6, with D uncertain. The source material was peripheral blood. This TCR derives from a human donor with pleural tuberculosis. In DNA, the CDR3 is TGTGCCAGCAGCTTCGGCAGCAATTCACCCCTCCACTTT. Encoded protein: CASSFGSNSPLHF.